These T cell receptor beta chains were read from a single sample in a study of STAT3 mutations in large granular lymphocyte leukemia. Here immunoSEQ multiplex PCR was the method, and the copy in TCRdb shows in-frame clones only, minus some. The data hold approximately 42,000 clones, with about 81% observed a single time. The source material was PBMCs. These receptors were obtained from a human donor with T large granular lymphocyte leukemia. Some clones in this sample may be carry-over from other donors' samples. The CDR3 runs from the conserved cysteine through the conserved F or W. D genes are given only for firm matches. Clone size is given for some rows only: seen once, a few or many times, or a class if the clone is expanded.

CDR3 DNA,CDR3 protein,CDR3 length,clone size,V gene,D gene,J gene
TGTGCCAGCTCACCAGGGGTAGGATACACTGAAGCTTTCTTT,CASSPGVGYTEAFF,14,NA,TRBV18,NA,TRBJ1-1
TGCAGCGTTCTCCCCCGGGATACGCAGTATTTT,CSVLPRDTQYF,11,once,TRBV29-1,NA,TRBJ2-3
TGCGCCAAGGAAGGGGACTGGCAGCCCCAGCATTTT,CAKEGDWQPQHF,12,NA,TRBV10-2,NA,TRBJ1-5
TGTGCCAGCAGCATACCTACAGGGGGCTCTGGAAACACCATATATTTT,CASSIPTGGSGNTIYF,16,few,TRBV7-2,TRBD1,TRBJ1-3
TGTGCCAGCAGCTTAATCGCTAAGCTGGGATCTTCCGACTATGGCTACACCTTC,CASSLIAKLGSSDYGYTF,18,NA,TRBV13,NA,TRBJ1-2
TGCGCCAGCAGCTCCGCGACAGGGGGAGGGACGCAGTATTTT,CASSSATGGGTQYF,14,NA,TRBV5-1,TRBD1,TRBJ2-3
TGCGCCAGCAGCTTGGTACAGCTTAGTGTCTCTGGAAACACCATATATTTT,CASSLVQLSVSGNTIYF,17,NA,TRBV5-1,NA,TRBJ1-3
TGTGCCAGCAGTTCGACAGGTTTAGAAGCTTTCTTT,CASSSTGLEAFF,12,NA,TRBV28,NA,TRBJ1-1
TGCGCCAGCAGCCAAATACAGGGTTTCCACGAGCAGTACTTC,CASSQIQGFHEQYF,14,few,TRBV4-1,NA,TRBJ2-7
TGCGCCAGCAGCTTCATCCCCCCTACCTCTGGAAACACCATATATTTT,CASSFIPPTSGNTIYF,16,few,TRBV5-1,NA,TRBJ1-3
TGTGCCACCTCGGGGGTAAGAGATACGCAGTATTTT,CATSGVRDTQYF,12,NA,TRBV28,NA,TRBJ2-3
TGTGCCAGTAGTGCGGGGGGACAGGGGCTCTACGAGCAGTACTTC,CASSAGGQGLYEQYF,15,NA,TRBV19,TRBD1,TRBJ2-7
TGCGCCACAAACCCAAGATACAGGAGTACGAACACCGGGGAGCTGTTTTTT,CATNPRYRSTNTGELFF,17,NA,TRBV4-1,NA,TRBJ2-2
TGTGCCAGCTCACCATTAGATACAGGACCCAACTATGGCTACACCTTC,CASSPLDTGPNYGYTF,16,NA,TRBV18,NA,TRBJ1-2
TGCGCCAGCAGACCGGGACCTTCCTACGAGCAGTACTTC,CASRPGPSYEQYF,13,few,TRBV5-1,NA,TRBJ2-7
TGTGCCAGCAGCCCAGGGACAGAACTGATCTATGGCTACACCTTC,CASSPGTELIYGYTF,15,NA,TRBV5-6,TRBD1,TRBJ1-2
TGTGCCAGCAGCTTCGGGGGGGATGGCTACACCTTC,CASSFGGDGYTF,12,NA,TRBV5-6,NA,TRBJ1-2
TGTGCCAGCTCACCATTCGGAGGGAAGGGCCAAGAGACCCAGTACTTC,CASSPFGGKGQETQYF,16,NA,TRBV18,NA,TRBJ2-5
TGCGCCAGCAGCGACCGATCTAGCACAGATACGCAGTATTTT,CASSDRSSTDTQYF,14,NA,TRBV5-1,NA,TRBJ2-3
TGTGCCAGCAGCGGCACAGGGGGCACTGAAGCTTTCTTT,CASSGTGGTEAFF,13,NA,TRBV9,TRBD1,TRBJ1-1
TGTGCCAGTAGTCCTTTAGGTACCACAGATACGCAGTATTTT,CASSPLGTTDTQYF,14,NA,TRBV19,NA,TRBJ2-3
TGTGCCAGCAGCCCACAGGGGGCAGGAACCGGGGAGCTGTTTTTT,CASSPQGAGTGELFF,15,NA,TRBV7-9,TRBD1,TRBJ2-2
TGTGCCAGCAGCCTCAGCCCCATGGGCACGGAGCAGTACTTC,CASSLSPMGTEQYF,14,NA,TRBV9,NA,TRBJ2-7